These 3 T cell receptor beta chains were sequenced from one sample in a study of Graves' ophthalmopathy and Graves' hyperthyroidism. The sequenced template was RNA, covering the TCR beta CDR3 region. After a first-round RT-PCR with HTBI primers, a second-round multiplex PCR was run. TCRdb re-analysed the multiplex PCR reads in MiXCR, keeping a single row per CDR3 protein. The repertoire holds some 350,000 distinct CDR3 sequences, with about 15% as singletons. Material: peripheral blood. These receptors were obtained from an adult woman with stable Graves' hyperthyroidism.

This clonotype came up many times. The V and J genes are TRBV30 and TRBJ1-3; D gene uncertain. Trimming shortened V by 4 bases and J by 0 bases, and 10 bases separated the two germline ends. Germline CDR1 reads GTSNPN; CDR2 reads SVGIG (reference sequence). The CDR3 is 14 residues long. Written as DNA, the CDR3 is TGTGCCTGGAAAGGTCGGGGCTCTGGAAACACCATATATTTT. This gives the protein CAWKGRGSGNTIYF.

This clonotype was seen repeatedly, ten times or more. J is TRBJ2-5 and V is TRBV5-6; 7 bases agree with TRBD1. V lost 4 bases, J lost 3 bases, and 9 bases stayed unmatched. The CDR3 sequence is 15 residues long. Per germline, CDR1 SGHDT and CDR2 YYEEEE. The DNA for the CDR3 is TGTGCCAGCAGCATTAAGACAGGGAGCAAAGAGACCCAGTACTTC. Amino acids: CASSIKTGSKETQYF.

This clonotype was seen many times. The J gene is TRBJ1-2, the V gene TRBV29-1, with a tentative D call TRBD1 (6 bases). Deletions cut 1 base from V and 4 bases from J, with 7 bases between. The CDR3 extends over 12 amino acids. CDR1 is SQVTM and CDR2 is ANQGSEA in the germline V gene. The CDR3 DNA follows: TGCAGCGTTGAAGCAGGGGTCTATGGCTACACCTTC. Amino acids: CSVEAGVYGYTF. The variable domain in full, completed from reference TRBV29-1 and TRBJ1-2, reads SAVISQKPSRDICQRGTSLTIQCQVDSQVTMMFWYRQQPGQSLTLIATANQGSEATYESGFVIDKFPISRPNLTFSTLTVSNMSPEDSSIYLCSVEAGVYGYTFGSGTRLTVV.